Below, 20 T cell receptor beta chains from the same sample are listed, as sequenced in a study of blood T cells in healthy people across ages. Then a second PCR, running roughly 7 to 11 cycles, was carried out with a sample-barcoded 5' primer and a J-beta primer mix. Using its own MiXCR run on the 5' RACE reads, TCRdb lists one record per CDR3 protein. The data contain some 1 million distinct CDR3 sequences, around 45% of them singletons. The sample consisted of blood. The receptors were sampled from a woman in her sixties or seventies in good health.

The J gene is TRBJ2-7, the V gene TRBV20-1; 12 bases agree with TRBD1. V was pared by 6 bases and J by 5 bases, with 11 bases of the junction left unmatched. Germline V CDR1 and CDR2: DFQATT, SNEGSKA (reference sequence). This CDR3 has 15 amino acids. The CDR3 coding sequence is TGCAGTGCGCTCTCCGGGACAGGGGGCGAGGACGAGCAGTACTTC. Translating it yields CSALSGTGGEDEQYF.

This chain uses TRBV27 with TRBJ2-7; TRBD2 might be the D (7 bases). Germline CDR1 reads MNHEY; CDR2 reads SMNVEV (reference sequence). CDR3 length equals 13 residues. Trimming stripped 7 bases from V and 4 bases from J, with 14 bases between. This chain's CDR3 is CASKGGGNYEQYF. The CDR3 coding sequence is TGTGCCAGCAAGGGGGGGGGGAATTACGAGCAGTACTTC.

The rearrangement links TRBV19 to TRBJ1-5; TRBD1 is a possible D gene (5 bases). Trimming stripped 4 bases from V and 1 base from J, with 8 bases between. CDR1 and CDR2 from the germline V gene are LNHDA and SQIVND (reference sequence). The CDR3 totals 14 residues. The CDR3 DNA reads as TGTGCCAGTAGTAGGACACAGAGCAATCAGCCCCAGCATTTT. Its protein product is CASSRTQSNQPQHF.

The rearrangement joins TRBV11-2 to TRBJ1-6; perhaps TRBD1 as D (5 bases). The CDR3 has 17 amino acids. Germline loops: CDR1 SGHAT, CDR2 FQNNGV. The V and J ends lost 4 bases and 0 bases respectively, with 13 bases between them. In DNA form, the CDR3 reads TGTGCCAGCAGCTCCTCGACAGATAGCTCCTATAATTCACCCCTCCACTTT. Translating it yields CASSSSTDSSYNSPLHF. The whole variable domain, remainder taken from reference TRBV11-2 and TRBJ1-6, is EAGVAQSPRYKIIEKRQSVAFWCNPISGHATLYWYQQILGQGPKLLIQFQNNGVVDDSQLPKDRFSAERLKGVDSTLKIQPAKLEDSAVYLCASSSSTDSSYNSPLHFGNGTRLTVT.

The rearrangement uses TRBV30 and TRBJ2-7, with a possible D match to TRBD1 (6 bases). The V end lost 5 bases, the J end lost 7 bases, and 18 bases lay between the germline ends. CDR1 GTSNPN and CDR2 SVGIG come from the germline V gene (reference sequence). This CDR3 contains 13 residues. CDR3 bases: TGTGCCTGGGCCGGACAGCCACCTGTGGAGCAGTACTTC. It is translated as CAWAGQPPVEQYF.

Comment on this clonotype: A single base separates this from a much larger clone, so it may be a read error. J is TRBJ2-5 and V is TRBV4-2, with 9 bases that match TRBD2. From germline, CDR1 is LGHNA and CDR2 YNFKEQ. This CDR3 comprises 19 residues. The V and J ends lost 1 base and 5 bases, in that order; junction bases with no gene match: 17. The CDR3 DNA is TGTGCCAGCAGCCAAGCGATTAAGGTAGCGGGAGCGGGAGGTGAGACCCAGTACTTC. It translates to CASSQAIKVAGAGGETQYF.

The V gene is TRBV5-6, the J gene TRBJ2-3; tentatively, D is TRBD1 or TRBD2 (5 bases each). Trimming took 4 bases from V and 0 from J, leaving 15 bases between them. The CDR3 is made up of 16 amino acids. Germline lookup yields CDR1 SGHDT and CDR2 YYEEEE. The CDR3 region has the DNA TGTGCCAGCAGCCCAGGGAAGGGAGATAGCACAGATACGCAGTATTTT. This encodes CASSPGKGDSTDTQYF.

The CDR3 here is CASSFGGTGYGTQYF. CDR3 nucleotides: TGTGCCAGCAGCTTCGGAGGGACAGGGTATGGGACCCAGTACTTC. The chain employs TRBV28 and TRBJ2-5; 9 bases agree with TRBD1. V lost 6 bases and J lost 7; bases outside the gene matches: 12. The CDR3 spans 15 residues. Germline V gives CDR1 MDHEN, CDR2 SYDVKM.

A word on this clonotype: One junction end disagrees with the germline gene, perhaps due to a read error. The V gene is TRBV9, the J gene TRBJ2-7, with D hard to call. The tail of the sequence fits TRBJ2-4 better, so the J call may be wrong. Germline V gene data show CDR1 as SGDLS and CDR2 as YYNGEE. The CDR3 runs to 17 residues. The CDR3 spells CASSVDETVGTKNIQYF. For the CDR3, the DNA is TGTGCCAGCAGCGTAGATGAGACGGTTGGTACCAAGAACATTCAGTACTTC.

This clonotype was counted a single time. The rearrangement links TRBV13 to TRBJ2-5; TRBD2 aligns across 7 bases. V gave up 5 bases and J gave up 4 bases; unmatched junction bases: 7. CDR3 length: 14 amino acids. Looked up from germline, CDR1 is PRHDT and CDR2 is FYEKMQ (reference sequence). The CDR3 spells CASSPPTGGETQYF. CDR3 coding DNA: TGTGCCAGCAGCCCCCCGACGGGAGGAGAGACCCAGTACTTC.

The chain couples TRBV10-3 to TRBJ2-1, with TRBD2 identical over 15 bases. This CDR3 has 20 amino acids. Germline V gene data show CDR1 as ENHRY and CDR2 as SYGVKD. V was clipped by 3 bases and J by 6 bases; unmatched bases: 15. CDR3: CAISDTGTSGRIRFVNEQFF. CDR3 in DNA: TGTGCCATCAGTGATACCGGGACTAGCGGGAGGATTAGGTTTGTCAATGAGCAGTTCTTC.

The chain recombines TRBV2 with TRBJ2-5; D unresolved. Germline CDR1 and CDR2: SNHLY and FYNNEI. CDR3 length: 14 residues. The ends were cut back, 1 base at V and 4 bases at J, with 10 bases in the middle. In DNA, the CDR3 is TGTGCCAGCAGTGAAGGTAGAACGGGAGAGACCCAGTACTTC. Translating it yields CASSEGRTGETQYF.

The V gene is TRBV27, the J gene TRBJ2-6, with a tentative D call TRBD2 (6 bases). The CDR3 spans 18 residues. Germline lookup yields CDR1 MNHEY and CDR2 SMNVEV (reference sequence). V shed 3 bases and J shed 1 base, with 16 bases lying between them. The CDR3 DNA sequence: TGTGCCAGCAGTTTTCGACTAGAATTGGTATCTGGGGCCAACGTCCTGACTTTC. Its translation is CASSFRLELVSGANVLTF.

The CDR3 sequence: CARGQGVNEQYF. The CDR3 coding sequence is TGTGCCAGGGGACAGGGTGTGAACGAGCAGTACTTC. The rearrangement links TRBV11-2 to TRBJ2-4, with TRBD1 matching over 9 bases. TRBJ2-7 explains the end of the DNA better; the J call may be wrong. The CDR3 is 12 amino acids. Germline CDR1 SGHAT, CDR2 FQNNGV.

The chain recombines TRBV11-3 with TRBJ2-5; D possibly uses TRBD1 or TRBD2 (6 bases each). The CDR3 totals 14 residues. With 4 bases removed from V and 5 bases from J, the gap between germline ends came to 14 bases. The germline CDR1 and CDR2 sequences are SGHNT and YENEEA. In DNA form, the CDR3 reads TGTGCCAGCAGCTCGTCCGGGGGCAGCGAGACCCAGTACTTC. This codes for CASSSSGGSETQYF. Full variable domain (outside the CDR3, taken from reference TRBV11-3 and TRBJ2-5): EAGVVQSPRYKIIEKKQPVAFWCNPISGHNTLYWYLQNLGQGPELLIRYENEEAVDDSQLPKDRFSAERLKGVDSTLKIQPAELGDSAVYLCASSSSGGSETQYFGPGTRLLVL.

V gene TRBV24-1 combines with J gene TRBJ2-5; maybe TRBD1 (5 bases). V was shortened by 4 bases and J by 1 base, with 12 bases between the two germline ends. Germline V lookup: CDR1 KGHDR, CDR2 SFDVKD. This CDR3 spans 15 amino acids. DNA for the CDR3: TGTGCCACCAGTGACCCCACAGGAAGCCAAGAGACCCAGTACTTC. Encoded protein: CATSDPTGSQETQYF.

V and J are TRBV11-2 and TRBJ2-7, with no clear D. CDR3 length: 14 residues. Germline loops: CDR1 SGHAT, CDR2 FQNNGV. Trimming shortened V by 1 base and J by 4 bases, and 11 bases separated the two germline ends. CDR3 residues: CASSLAPDGYEQYF. The CDR3 bases are TGTGCCAGCAGCTTAGCCCCGGACGGATACGAGCAGTACTTC.

Written as DNA, the CDR3 is TGCAGTGCCCGCATATCAGATACGCAGTATTTT. Amino acid sequence: CSARISDTQYF. The chain couples TRBV20-1 to TRBJ2-3; D gene ambiguous. V dropped 6 bases and J dropped 4 bases, with 8 bases sitting between them. The CDR3 spans 11 residues. Germline CDR1 and CDR2: DFQATT and SNEGSKA (reference sequence).

This clonotype turned up a few times. This rearrangement joins TRBV20-1 to TRBJ1-5, with D perhaps TRBD1 (5 bases). Germline CDR1 is DFQATT and CDR2 is SNEGSKA (reference sequence). Trimming pared 0 bases from V and 2 bases from J, leaving 14 bases between. The CDR3 is made up of 16 amino acids. The CDR3 spells CSARDPGLIGNQPQHF. The CDR3 coding sequence is TGCAGTGCTAGAGATCCGGGACTTATAGGCAATCAGCCCCAGCATTTT.

The J gene is TRBJ2-6, the V gene TRBV10-3, with D hard to call. Between the trimmed V and J ends, which lost 3 bases and 0 bases, there was a span of 6 bases. CDR1 and CDR2 (germline): ENHRY, SYGVKD. The CDR3 is 15 amino acids. The CDR3 region is CAISDLDSGANVLTF. CDR3 sequence (DNA): TGTGCCATCAGTGATCTAGACTCTGGGGCCAACGTCCTGACTTTC.